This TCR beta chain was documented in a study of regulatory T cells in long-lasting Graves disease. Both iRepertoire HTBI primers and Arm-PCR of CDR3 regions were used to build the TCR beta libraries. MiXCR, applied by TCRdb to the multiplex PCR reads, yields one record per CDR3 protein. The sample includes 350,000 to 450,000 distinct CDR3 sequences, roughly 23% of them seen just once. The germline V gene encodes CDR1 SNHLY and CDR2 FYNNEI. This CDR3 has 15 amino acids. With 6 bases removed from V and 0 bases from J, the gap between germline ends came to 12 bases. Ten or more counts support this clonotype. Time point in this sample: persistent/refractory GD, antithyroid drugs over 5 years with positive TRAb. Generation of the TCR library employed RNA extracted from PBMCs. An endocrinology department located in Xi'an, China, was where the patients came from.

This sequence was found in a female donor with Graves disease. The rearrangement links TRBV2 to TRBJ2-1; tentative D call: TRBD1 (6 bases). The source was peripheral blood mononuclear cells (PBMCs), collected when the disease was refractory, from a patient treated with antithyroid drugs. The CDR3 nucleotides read TGTGCCAGCAGAGTAGACAGGAGCTCCTACAATGAGCAGTTCTTC. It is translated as CASRVDRSSYNEQFF.